This is a list of T cell receptor beta chains from one sample in a study of CD8+CD57+ T cells in acquired aplastic anemia. One entry per CDR3 protein, called by TCRdb with MiXCR from the reads. The sample contains about 180,000 distinct CDR3 sequences, 48% of which appear only once. The sequenced sample was sorted CD4+, CD8+, or CD8+CD57+ T cells (not recorded which) from PBMCs. Receptor source: a human donor with aplastic anemia. Both conserved end residues are part of each CDR3. A D gene is named only where the DNA matches it firmly. Only part of the rows carry a size: once, few, many, or a class if the clone is expanded.

d_call clone_size j_call v_call cdr3_aa cdr3_nt
NA NA TRBJ1-5 TRBV18 CASSPVSGFGNQPQHF TGTGCCAGCTCACCAGTCTCAGGGTTTGGCAATCAGCCCCAGCATTTT
TRBD2 many TRBJ2-2 TRBV5-1 CASSLTSENTGELFF TGCGCCAGCAGCTTAACTAGCGAGAACACCGGGGAGCTGTTTTTT
TRBD1 NA TRBJ1-2 TRBV29-1 CSVAPHLRTGEGYTF TGCAGCGTTGCCCCTCACTTAAGGACAGGGGAGGGCTACACCTTC
NA NA TRBJ1-2 TRBV19 CASSIATRSYTF TGTGCCAGTAGTATAGCAACGAGGAGCTACACCTTC
NA NA TRBJ2-3 TRBV20-1 CSASRQVGDEQYF TGCAGTGCTAGCCGGCAGGTTGGAGATGAGCAGTATTTT
NA NA TRBJ2-1 TRBV24-1 CATSDWGDQPNNEQFF TGTGCCACCAGTGATTGGGGGGACCAACCAAACAATGAGCAGTTCTTC
TRBD2 once TRBJ2-5 TRBV7-3 CAGRTSGLQETQYF TGTGCCGGAAGGACTAGCGGGCTCCAAGAGACCCAGTACTTC
NA NA TRBJ1-5 TRBV30 CAWTTPVAQPQHF TGTGCCTGGACCACCCCTGTGGCTCAGCCCCAGCATTTT
NA NA TRBJ2-5 TRBV27 CASNKRGGETQYF TGTGCCAGCAACAAAAGGGGGGGGGAGACCCAGTACTTC
NA NA TRBJ2-3 TRBV15 CATSRVGDSTDTQYF TGTGCCACCAGCAGAGTTGGAGATAGCACAGATACGCAGTATTTT
NA NA TRBJ1-2 TRBV5-5 CASSFGRESSFYGYTF TGTGCCAGCAGCTTTGGTCGCGAAAGTTCTTTCTATGGCTACACCTTC
TRBD2 NA TRBJ2-5 TRBV9 CASSQAGGHETQYF TGTGCCAGCAGCCAAGCGGGGGGGCACGAGACCCAGTACTTC
TRBD2 NA TRBJ2-1 TRBV19 CASSRTSGGAYNEQFF TGTGCCAGTAGTAGGACTAGCGGGGGAGCATACAATGAGCAGTTCTTC
NA NA TRBJ2-1 TRBV20-1 CSARDPGSSYNEQFF TGCAGTGCTAGAGACCCCGGCAGCTCCTACAATGAGCAGTTCTTC
NA NA TRBJ2-1 TRBV11-1 CASSQGLVVYNEQFF TGTGCCAGCAGCCAGGGACTTGTCGTTTACAATGAGCAGTTCTTC
TRBD1 many TRBJ1-6 TRBV6-1 CASSEDRGRSPLHF TGTGCCAGCAGCGAGGACAGGGGAAGGTCACCCCTCCACTTT
NA few TRBJ1-1 TRBV27 CASSLFARDTEAFF TGTGCCAGCAGTTTATTCGCGAGGGACACTGAAGCTTTCTTT
NA NA TRBJ2-7 TRBV24-1 CATSDRTYEQYF TGTGCCACCAGTGACCGAACCTACGAGCAGTACTTC
TRBD1 NA TRBJ2-7 TRBV25-1 CASSARQGRSYEQYF TGTGCCAGCAGTGCTAGACAGGGGAGATCCTACGAGCAGTACTTC
NA NA TRBJ2-2 TRBV7-8 CASSPSNTGELFF TGTGCCAGCAGCCCGTCGAACACCGGGGAGCTGTTTTTT
TRBD2 once TRBJ2-3 TRBV2 CASSRGGSTDTQYF TGTGCCAGCAGTCGCGGGGGTAGCACAGATACGCAGTATTTT
NA NA TRBJ2-7 TRBV7-9 CASVRLVPYGQYF TGTGCCAGCGTGCGACTAGTCCCGTACGGGCAGTACTTC
NA NA TRBJ2-1 TRBV14 CASSQGPSVLVNEQFF TGTGCCAGCAGCCAAGGCCCGAGTGTATTGGTCAATGAGCAGTTCTTC
NA few TRBJ2-7 TRBV10-3 CAISGTASYEQYF TGTGCCATCAGTGGGACAGCCTCCTACGAGCAGTACTTC
TRBD2 NA TRBJ2-7 TRBV2 CASIAGGSSSYEQYF TGTGCCAGCATAGCGGGGGGATCGAGCTCCTACGAGCAGTACTTC
NA NA TRBJ1-1 TRBV29-1 CSVVQGGGQTEAFF TGCAGCGTTGTTCAGGGTGGAGGGCAAACTGAAGCTTTCTTT
NA many TRBJ1-1 TRBV5-5 CASSLRGKGVEAFF TGTGCCAGCAGCCTCCGGGGGAAGGGTGTTGAAGCTTTCTTT
NA NA TRBJ1-2 TRBV6-1 CASSTTGQGYTF TGTGCCAGCAGTACAACAGGGCAGGGCTACACCTTC
TRBD2 NA TRBJ2-7 TRBV10-3 CAISGSGSSYEQYF TGTGCCATCAGTGGTAGCGGGAGCTCCTACGAGCAGTACTTC
NA NA TRBJ1-1 TRBV25-1 CASSEWGGTEAFF TGTGCCAGCAGTGAATGGGGGGGAACTGAAGCTTTCTTT
NA many TRBJ2-5 TRBV5-1 CASSLSFAGQQETQYF TGCGCCAGCAGCTTGTCGTTTGCTGGACAGCAAGAGACCCAGTACTTC
NA many TRBJ2-7 TRBV20-1 CSARLLVNLGYEQYF TGCAGTGCTAGGCTTCTAGTGAACCTCGGCTACGAGCAGTACTTC